This T cell receptor (beta chain) comes out of a study of cytomegalovirus exposure and HLA in healthy donors. Study-wide findings and caveats: On later analysis, the bulk of CMV-associated TCR beta chains appeared to be HLA-restricted.

The V gene's germline CDR1 is LGHNT and CDR2 FRNRAP. V dropped 1 base and J dropped 5; count of bases not matched to a gene: 0. This CDR3 is built from 14 residues. With regard to this clone: Its antigen is undetermined.

The study ran its PCR with 60 Vbeta and 13 Jbeta primers. The repertoire was sequenced with immunoSEQ multiplex PCR; TCRdb's copy has only in-frame clones and lacks some. The sample has 80,000 to 90,000 clones; more than 65% are singletons. The chain is built from TRBV12-5 and TRBJ2-1; 9 bases are a match to TRBD1. Material: PBMCs. The TCR comes from a man younger than 45 in good health and CMV-seronegative. The CDR3 loop is CASGLGQGDNEQFF. The DNA of the CDR3 is TGTGCTAGTGGTTTGGGACAGGGGGACAATGAGCAGTTCTTC. Based on the CDR3 plus reference TRBV12-5 and TRBJ2-1, the full variable domain is DARVTQTPRHKVTEMGQEVTMRCQPILGHNTVFWYRQTMMQGLELLAYFRNRAPLDDSGMPKDRFSAEMPDATLATLKIQPSEPRDSAVYFCASGLGQGDNEQFFGPGTRLTVL.